Listed here are 2 T cell receptor beta chains from one sample, sequenced in a study of human T cells and chemical hapten exposure. TCRdb independently ran MiXCR on the RACE reads; one entry per CDR3 protein. Of a few hundred thousand distinct CDR3 sequences in the sample, around 7% were seen once. Time point of the sample: pre-sensitization, week 0. Treatment noted: therapeutic diphenylcyclopropenone sensitization with weekly scalp DPC. Sequencing was performed on whole blood, taken in connection with sensitization to the hapten diphenylcyclopropenone (DPC). The receptors shown here come from a man younger than 35 with alopecia areata. Some clones in this sample may be carry-over from other donors' samples.

There are many counts of this clonotype. The J gene is TRBJ2-5, the V gene TRBV7-9; no clear D. This CDR3 region has 15 residues. Germline lookup yields CDR1 SEHNR and CDR2 FQNEAQ (reference sequence). The V end lost 5 bases, the J end lost 1 base, and 14 bases lay between the germline ends. The DNA for the CDR3 is TGTGCCAGCAGCCACCAACTGTCACCCCAAGAGACCCAGTACTTC. Translating gives CASSHQLSPQETQYF.

This clonotype was detected only a few times. The CDR3 spells CATSDSDRGGEKLFF. CDR3 DNA sequence: TGTGCCACCAGTGATTCCGACAGGGGTGGCGAAAAACTGTTTTTT. The genes are TRBV24-1 and TRBJ1-4; 8 positions agree with TRBD1. Germline CDR1 KGHDR, CDR2 SFDVKD. This CDR3 is built from 15 residues. V lost 2 bases to trimming and J lost 8 bases; unmatched junction nucleotides: 6.